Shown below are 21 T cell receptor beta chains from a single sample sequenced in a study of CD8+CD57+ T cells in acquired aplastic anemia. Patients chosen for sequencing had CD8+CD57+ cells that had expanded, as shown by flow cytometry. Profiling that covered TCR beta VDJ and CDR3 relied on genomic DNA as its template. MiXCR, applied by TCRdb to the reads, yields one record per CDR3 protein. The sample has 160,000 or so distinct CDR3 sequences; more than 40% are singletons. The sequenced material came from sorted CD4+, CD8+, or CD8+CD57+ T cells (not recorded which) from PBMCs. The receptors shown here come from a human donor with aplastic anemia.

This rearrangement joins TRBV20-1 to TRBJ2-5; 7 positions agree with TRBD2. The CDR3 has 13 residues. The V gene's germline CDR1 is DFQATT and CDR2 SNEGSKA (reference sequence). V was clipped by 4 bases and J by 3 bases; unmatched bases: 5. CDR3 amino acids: CSATKTSKETQYF. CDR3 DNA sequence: TGCAGTGCTACTAAGACTAGCAAAGAGACCCAGTACTTC.

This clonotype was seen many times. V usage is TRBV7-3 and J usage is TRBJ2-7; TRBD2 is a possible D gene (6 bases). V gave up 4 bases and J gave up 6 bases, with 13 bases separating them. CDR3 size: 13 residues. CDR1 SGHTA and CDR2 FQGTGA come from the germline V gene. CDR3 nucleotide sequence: TGTGCCAGCAGCTCTGCGGGGAGCGGCGAGCAGTACTTC. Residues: CASSSAGSGEQYF.

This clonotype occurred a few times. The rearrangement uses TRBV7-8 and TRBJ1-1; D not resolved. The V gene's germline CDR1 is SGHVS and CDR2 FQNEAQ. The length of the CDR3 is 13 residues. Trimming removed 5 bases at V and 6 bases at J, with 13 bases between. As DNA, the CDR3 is TGTGCCAGCAGCATACTAGAAGTAGCTGAAGCTTTCTTT. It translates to CASSILEVAEAFF. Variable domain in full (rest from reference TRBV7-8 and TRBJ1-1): GAGVSQSPRYKVAKRGQDVALRCDPISGHVSLFWYQQALGQGPEFLTYFQNEAQLDKSGLPSDRFFAERPEGSVSTLKIQRTQQEDSAVYLCASSILEVAEAFFGQGTRLTVV.

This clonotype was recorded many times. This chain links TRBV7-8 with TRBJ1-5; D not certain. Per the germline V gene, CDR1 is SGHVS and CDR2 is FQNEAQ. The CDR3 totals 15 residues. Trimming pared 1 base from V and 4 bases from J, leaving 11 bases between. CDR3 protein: CASSLEGRENQPQHF. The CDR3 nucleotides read TGTGCCAGCAGCTTAGAGGGCCGGGAGAATCAGCCCCAGCATTTT.

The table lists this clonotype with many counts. CDR3 amino acids: CASSWTGGDGYTF. In nucleotides, the CDR3 is TGCGCCAGCAGCTGGACAGGGGGGGATGGCTACACCTTC. The rearrangement joins TRBV5-1 to TRBJ1-2; 10 bases line up with TRBD1. Germline V gene lookup returns CDR1 SGHRS and CDR2 YFSETQ. The V and J ends lost 3 bases and 6 bases, in that order; junction bases with no gene match: 2. The CDR3 runs 13 residues.

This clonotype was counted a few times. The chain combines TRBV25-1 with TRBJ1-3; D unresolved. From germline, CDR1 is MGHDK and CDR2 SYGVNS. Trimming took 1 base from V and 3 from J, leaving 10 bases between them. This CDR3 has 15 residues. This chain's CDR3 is CASSESVALGNTIYF. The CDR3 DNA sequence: TGTGCCAGCAGTGAATCTGTAGCCCTTGGAAACACCATATATTTT.

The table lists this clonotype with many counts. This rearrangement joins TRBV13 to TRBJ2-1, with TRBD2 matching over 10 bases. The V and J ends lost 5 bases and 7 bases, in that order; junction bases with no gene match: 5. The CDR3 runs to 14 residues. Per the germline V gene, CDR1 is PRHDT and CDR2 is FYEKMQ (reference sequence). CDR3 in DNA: TGTGCCAGCAGCCTGGGACTAGCGTTGAATGAGCAGTTCTTC. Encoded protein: CASSLGLALNEQFF.

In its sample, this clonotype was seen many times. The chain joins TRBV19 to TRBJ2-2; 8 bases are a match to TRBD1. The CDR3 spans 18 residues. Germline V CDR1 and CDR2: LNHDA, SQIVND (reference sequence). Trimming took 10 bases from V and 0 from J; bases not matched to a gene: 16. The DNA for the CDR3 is TGTGCCACCCCCTCGAGCGGACAGGGTGGAACGAACACCGGGGAGCTGTTTTTT. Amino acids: CATPSSGQGGTNTGELFF.

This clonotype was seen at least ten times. CDR3 protein: CASSEAQASGPYEQYF. CDR3 DNA sequence: TGTGCCAGCAGTGAAGCGCAAGCTAGCGGGCCCTACGAGCAGTACTTC. The rearrangement links TRBV2 to TRBJ2-7; 8 bases align to TRBD2. Per the germline V gene, CDR1 is SNHLY and CDR2 is FYNNEI. V was pared by 0 bases and J by 2 bases, with 6 bases of the junction left unmatched. There are 16 residues in the CDR3.

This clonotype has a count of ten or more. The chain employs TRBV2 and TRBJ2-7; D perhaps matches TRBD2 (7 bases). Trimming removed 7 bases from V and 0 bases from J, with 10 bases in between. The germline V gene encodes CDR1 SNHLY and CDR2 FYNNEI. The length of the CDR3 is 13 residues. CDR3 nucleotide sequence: TGTGCCAGCATCGGGGGGCCCTCCTACGAGCAGTACTTC. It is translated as CASIGGPSYEQYF.

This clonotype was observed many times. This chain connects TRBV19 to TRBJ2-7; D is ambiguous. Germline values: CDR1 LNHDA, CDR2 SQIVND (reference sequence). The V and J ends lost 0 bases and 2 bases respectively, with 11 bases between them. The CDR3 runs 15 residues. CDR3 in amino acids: CASSIEETQTYEQYF. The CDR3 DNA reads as TGTGCCAGTAGTATAGAGGAGACTCAAACCTACGAGCAGTACTTC.

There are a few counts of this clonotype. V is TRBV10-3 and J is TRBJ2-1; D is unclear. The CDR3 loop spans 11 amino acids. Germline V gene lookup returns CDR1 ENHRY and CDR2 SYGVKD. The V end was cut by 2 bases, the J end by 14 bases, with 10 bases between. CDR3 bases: TGTGCCATCAGTGAGGCGGCGAGAAAGTTCTTC. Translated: CAISEAARKFF.

This CDR3 reads CASSLLGVRTEAFF. The DNA for the CDR3 is TGTGCCAGCAGCCTCCTTGGGGTCAGAACAGAAGCTTTCTTT. J is TRBJ1-1 and V is TRBV7-3; no clear D gene. V lost 5 bases and J lost 8, with 18 bases in between. This CDR3 has 14 amino acids. From germline, CDR1 is SGHTA and CDR2 FQGTGA.

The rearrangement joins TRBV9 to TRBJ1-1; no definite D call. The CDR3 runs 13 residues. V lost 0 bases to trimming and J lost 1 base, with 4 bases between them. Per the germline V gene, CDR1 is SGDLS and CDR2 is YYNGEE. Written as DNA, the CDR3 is TGTGCCAGCAGCGTAGTAGCGAACACTGAAGCTTTCTTT. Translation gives CASSVVANTEAFF. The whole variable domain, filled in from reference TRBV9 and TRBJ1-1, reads DSGVTQTPKHLITATGQRVTLRCSPRSGDLSVYWYQQSLDQGLQFLIQYYNGEERAKGNILERFSAQQFPDLHSELNLSSLELGDSALYFCASSVVANTEAFFGQGTRLTVV.

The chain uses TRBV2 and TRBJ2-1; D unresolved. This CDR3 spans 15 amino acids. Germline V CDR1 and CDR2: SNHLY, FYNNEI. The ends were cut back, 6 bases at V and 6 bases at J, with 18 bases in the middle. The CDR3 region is CASSQSVGLFNEQFF. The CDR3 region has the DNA TGTGCCAGCAGCCAAAGCGTGGGCCTTTTCAATGAGCAGTTCTTC.

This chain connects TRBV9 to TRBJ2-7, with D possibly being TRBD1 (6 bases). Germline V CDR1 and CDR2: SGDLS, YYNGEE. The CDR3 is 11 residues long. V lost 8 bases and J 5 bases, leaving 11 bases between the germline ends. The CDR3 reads CARGASDEQYF. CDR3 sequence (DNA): TGTGCCAGGGGGGCGTCCGACGAGCAGTACTTC.

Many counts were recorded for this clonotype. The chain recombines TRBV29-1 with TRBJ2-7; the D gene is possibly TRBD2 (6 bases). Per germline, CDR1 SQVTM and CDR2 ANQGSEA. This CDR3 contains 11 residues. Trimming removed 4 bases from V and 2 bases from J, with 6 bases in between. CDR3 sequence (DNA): TGCAGCGTTGTAGCGGCCTACGAGCAGTACTTC. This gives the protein CSVVAAYEQYF.

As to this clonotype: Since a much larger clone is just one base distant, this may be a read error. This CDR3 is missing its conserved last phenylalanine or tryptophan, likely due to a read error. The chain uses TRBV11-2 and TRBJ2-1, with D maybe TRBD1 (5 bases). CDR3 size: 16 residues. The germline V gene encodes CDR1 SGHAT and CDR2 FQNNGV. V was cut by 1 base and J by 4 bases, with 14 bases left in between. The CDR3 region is CASSLGTGRSYNEQFL. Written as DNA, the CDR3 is TGTGCCAGCAGCTTAGGTACAGGACGGTCTTACAATGAGCAGTTCCTC.

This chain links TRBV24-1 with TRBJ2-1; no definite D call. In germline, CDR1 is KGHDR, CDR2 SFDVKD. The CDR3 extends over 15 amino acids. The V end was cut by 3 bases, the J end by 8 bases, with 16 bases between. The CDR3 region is CATSDPSPSVDEQFF. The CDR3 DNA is TGTGCCACCAGTGATCCCTCGCCTAGTGTGGATGAGCAGTTCTTC.

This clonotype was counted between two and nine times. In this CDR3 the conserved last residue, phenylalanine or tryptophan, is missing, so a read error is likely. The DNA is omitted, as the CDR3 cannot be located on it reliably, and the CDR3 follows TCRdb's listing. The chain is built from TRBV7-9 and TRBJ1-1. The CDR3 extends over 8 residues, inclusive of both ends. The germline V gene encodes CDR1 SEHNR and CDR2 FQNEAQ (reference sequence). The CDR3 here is CASSSIGS.

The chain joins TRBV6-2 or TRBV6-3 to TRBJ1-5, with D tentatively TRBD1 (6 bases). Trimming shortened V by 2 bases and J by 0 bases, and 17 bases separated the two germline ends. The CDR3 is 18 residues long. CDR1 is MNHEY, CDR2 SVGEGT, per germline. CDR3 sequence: CASSYLRAQGNSNQPQHF. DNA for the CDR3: TGTGCCAGCAGTTACCTTAGAGCTCAGGGGAATAGCAATCAGCCCCAGCATTTT.